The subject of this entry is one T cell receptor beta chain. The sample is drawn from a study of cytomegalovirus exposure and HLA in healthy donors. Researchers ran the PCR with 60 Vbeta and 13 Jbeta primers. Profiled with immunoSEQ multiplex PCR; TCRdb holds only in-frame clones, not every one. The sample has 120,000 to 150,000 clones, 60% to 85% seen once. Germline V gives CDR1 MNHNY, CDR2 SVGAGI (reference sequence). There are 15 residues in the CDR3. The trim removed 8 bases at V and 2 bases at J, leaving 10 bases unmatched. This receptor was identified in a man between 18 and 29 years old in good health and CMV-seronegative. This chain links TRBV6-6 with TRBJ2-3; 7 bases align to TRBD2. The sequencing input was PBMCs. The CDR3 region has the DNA TGTGCCAGCCGACTAGCCGGGCCCCTCACAGATACGCAGTATTTT. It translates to CASRLAGPLTDTQYF.